A selection of T cell receptor beta chains follows, all from one sample in a study of blood T cell repertoires in COVID-19. The protocol was immunoSEQ multiplex PCR, while the TCRdb copy is restricted to in-frame clones and leaves out a portion. Here the sample spans some 70,000 clones, 81% being singletons. The sequencing sample was made of peripheral blood. The receptors derive from a woman in her seventies with acute or convalescent COVID-19. Each CDR3 is given with its conserved first and last residue. D genes are given only for firm matches. Expanded clones are given a class, and other clones once, few, many or no size at all.

V: TRBV28
D: -
J: TRBJ1-5
size: -
DNA: TGTGCCAGCGGCACCACTCTCGGGAGCAATCAGCCCCAGCATTTT
CDR3: CASGTTLGSNQPQHF

V: TRBV4-1
D: -
J: TRBJ2-2
size: -
DNA: TGCGCCAGCAGCCACGAGGGTACAGGGTATGGCGGGGAGCTGTTTTTT
CDR3: CASSHEGTGYGGELFF

V: TRBV18
D: -
J: TRBJ2-5
size: -
DNA: TGTGCCAGCTCACCCTTGACAACAGAGACCCAGTACTTC
CDR3: CASSPLTTETQYF

V: TRBV5-6
D: TRBD2
J: TRBJ2-1
size: -
DNA: TGTGCCAGCAGCTTGGCGTCTAGCGGAGGCGGGGAGCAGTTCTTC
CDR3: CASSLASSGGGEQFF

V: TRBV3-1/TRBV3-2
D: TRBD2
J: TRBJ2-3
size: -
DNA: TGTGCCAGCAGCCTTAGGACTAGCGGGGAAACAGATACGCAGTATTTT
CDR3: CASSLRTSGETDTQYF

V: TRBV6-2/TRBV6-3
D: -
J: TRBJ1-2
size: -
DNA: TGTGCCAGCAGTTACTCGAGGAGGGGATTTTATGGCTACACCTTC
CDR3: CASSYSRRGFYGYTF

V: TRBV6-5
D: -
J: TRBJ2-7
size: -
DNA: TGTGCCAGCAGCCCGGACAGCTCTAACCGTTACGAGCAGTACTTC
CDR3: CASSPDSSNRYEQYF

V: TRBV7-9
D: -
J: TRBJ1-1
size: -
DNA: TGTGCCAGCAGCAAAGAGGCACAGATGAACACTGAAGCTTTCTTT
CDR3: CASSKEAQMNTEAFF

V: TRBV9
D: TRBD2
J: TRBJ2-5
size: -
DNA: TGTGCCAGCAGCGTAGGGAGCGGGAGATCGCAAGAGACCCAGTACTTC
CDR3: CASSVGSGRSQETQYF

V: TRBV6-5
D: -
J: TRBJ1-2
size: -
DNA: TGTGCCAGCACGGGAGTTAACTATGGCTACACCTTC
CDR3: CASTGVNYGYTF

V: TRBV27
D: TRBD2
J: TRBJ2-7
size: -
DNA: TGTGCCAGCAGCCCAAGCGGGATTAGAAACGAGCAGTACTTC
CDR3: CASSPSGIRNEQYF

V: TRBV25-1
D: TRBD1
J: TRBJ2-3
size: -
DNA: TGTGCCACCTCCCGGACAGGGTCCACAGATACGCAGTATTTT
CDR3: CATSRTGSTDTQYF

V: TRBV28
D: -
J: TRBJ1-2
size: -
DNA: TGTGCCAGCAGTCCACTAAGCGGCAGGGGTCTCTATGGCTACACCTTC
CDR3: CASSPLSGRGLYGYTF

V: TRBV30
D: TRBD1
J: TRBJ1-5
size: -
DNA: TGTGCCCGGACAGGAGGGCGAGGGCAGCCCCAGCATTTT
CDR3: CARTGGRGQPQHF

V: TRBV5-1
D: -
J: TRBJ2-5
size: once
DNA: TGCGCCAGCAGCCAAAAGACAGGACAAGAGACCCAGTACTTC
CDR3: CASSQKTGQETQYF

V: TRBV19
D: TRBD2
J: TRBJ2-1
size: -
DNA: TGTGCCAGTAGTACGGGACTAGAAAGAGATGAGCAGTTCTTC
CDR3: CASSTGLERDEQFF

V: TRBV28
D: -
J: TRBJ1-3
size: -
DNA: TGTGCCAGCAGTTCCCGCGTGAAGCGGGGAAACACCATATATTTT
CDR3: CASSSRVKRGNTIYF

V: TRBV29-1
D: -
J: TRBJ2-7
size: -
DNA: TGCAGCGTCCGGTTGGATTGGGTAGCAGCCTACGAGCAGTACTTC
CDR3: CSVRLDWVAAYEQYF

V: TRBV30
D: TRBD1
J: TRBJ1-5
size: -
DNA: TGTGCCTGGAGTCCGGGACAGGGGGCGGGACAGCCCCAGCATTTT
CDR3: CAWSPGQGAGQPQHF

V: TRBV18
D: TRBD1
J: TRBJ2-5
size: -
DNA: TGTGCCAGCTCACCCCGGACAGGGCGAGAGACCCAGTACTTC
CDR3: CASSPRTGRETQYF

V: TRBV5-8
D: TRBD2
J: TRBJ2-7
size: -
DNA: TGTGCCAGCAGCTTTACTAGCGGGCCCTCCTACGAGCAGTACTTC
CDR3: CASSFTSGPSYEQYF

V: TRBV7-8
D: TRBD1
J: TRBJ1-4
size: -
DNA: TGTGCCAGCAGCTTTTACAGGGGGCGGGATGAAAAACTGTTTTTT
CDR3: CASSFYRGRDEKLFF

V: TRBV6-5
D: TRBD1
J: TRBJ2-7
size: -
DNA: TGTGCCAGCAGTTACTCGTATGGGACAGGGGGGGAGCAGTACTTC
CDR3: CASSYSYGTGGEQYF

V: TRBV11-3
D: -
J: TRBJ2-5
size: -
DNA: TGTGCCAGCAGCCAATGGGGCCAGAAAAAGACCCAGTACTTC
CDR3: CASSQWGQKKTQYF

V: TRBV11-3
D: TRBD2
J: TRBJ2-3
size: -
DNA: TGTGCCAGCAGCTTAGGAACTAGCGGGAGGGCCATAGATACGCAGTATTTT
CDR3: CASSLGTSGRAIDTQYF

V: TRBV7-9
D: TRBD1
J: TRBJ2-2
size: -
DNA: TGTGCCGCTCGCCGGGACAGGGTTAACACCGGGGAGCTGTTTTTT
CDR3: CAARRDRVNTGELFF

V: TRBV20-1
D: TRBD2
J: TRBJ2-3
size: many
DNA: TGCAGTGCTAGTCCCCTGGCGGGAGGCTCTAGCACAGATACGCAGTATTTT
CDR3: CSASPLAGGSSTDTQYF

V: TRBV5-1
D: TRBD1
J: TRBJ1-2
size: -
DNA: TGCGCCAGCAGCTTTCCCGACAGGGCGGAAGGCTACACCTTC
CDR3: CASSFPDRAEGYTF

V: TRBV7-9
D: -
J: TRBJ1-2
size: -
DNA: TGTGCCAGCAGCTTAGATGGCAGAAATGGCTACACCTTC
CDR3: CASSLDGRNGYTF

V: TRBV28
D: -
J: TRBJ2-1
size: once
DNA: TGTGCCAGCAGTTTCTTCGATGAGCAGTTCTTC
CDR3: CASSFFDEQFF

V: TRBV18
D: -
J: TRBJ2-7
size: -
DNA: TGTGCCAGCTCACCACCGCGAATAGCGGCCTACGAGCAGTACTTC
CDR3: CASSPPRIAAYEQYF

V: TRBV7-6
D: TRBD1
J: TRBJ2-2
size: -
DNA: TGTGCCAGCAGCGAAGAAGCAGGGGGCTTGTACACCGGGGAGCTGTTTTTT
CDR3: CASSEEAGGLYTGELFF

V: TRBV6-6
D: TRBD1
J: TRBJ1-2
size: -
DNA: TGTGCCAGCACCAAGGACAGGGCCCGCTATGGCTACACCTTC
CDR3: CASTKDRARYGYTF

V: TRBV15
D: TRBD1
J: TRBJ2-1
size: -
DNA: TGTGCCACCAGCAGTGGGACAGGGAGCTCCTACAATGAGCAGTTCTTC
CDR3: CATSSGTGSSYNEQFF

V: TRBV7-9
D: -
J: TRBJ1-4
size: -
DNA: TGTGCCAGCAGCTTAGCGCAGGGGCACGTGGAAAAACTGTTTTTT
CDR3: CASSLAQGHVEKLFF

V: TRBV5-1
D: TRBD2
J: TRBJ2-1
size: once
DNA: TGCGCCAGCAGCCTAACTAGCGCCTACAATGAGCAGTTCTTC
CDR3: CASSLTSAYNEQFF

V: TRBV5-4
D: TRBD2
J: TRBJ2-5
size: -
DNA: TGTGCCAGCAGCTCCACTAGCGGGAGGGTGCAAGAGACCCAGTACTTC
CDR3: CASSSTSGRVQETQYF

V: TRBV6-5
D: TRBD2
J: TRBJ2-3
size: -
DNA: TGTGCCAGCAGTTACTGGTTAGCGGGAGGGGCAGATACGCAGTATTTT
CDR3: CASSYWLAGGADTQYF

V: TRBV3-1/TRBV3-2
D: -
J: TRBJ1-2
size: -
DNA: TGTGCCAGCAGCCAAGATAAATGGGGCAGGGGAAGACATAACTATGGCTACACCTTC
CDR3: CASSQDKWGRGRHNYGYTF

V: TRBV28
D: -
J: TRBJ1-1
size: -
DNA: TGTGCCAGCAGTTTAGGAACTACAGGCTTTTTGAACACTGAAGCTTTCTTT
CDR3: CASSLGTTGFLNTEAFF

V: TRBV4-1
D: TRBD2
J: TRBJ2-7
size: few
DNA: TGCGCCAGCAGCTCCCAGGGCTCTAGCGGGAGCTACGAGCAGTACTTC
CDR3: CASSSQGSSGSYEQYF

V: TRBV18
D: TRBD1
J: TRBJ1-5
size: -
DNA: TGTGCCAGCTCAGCGCAGGGGGATCAGCCCCAGCATTTT
CDR3: CASSAQGDQPQHF

V: TRBV7-9
D: -
J: TRBJ1-2
size: -
DNA: TGTGCCAGCAGCTTAGGCTCGGGAGGCACTGGCTACACCTTC
CDR3: CASSLGSGGTGYTF

V: TRBV28
D: -
J: TRBJ1-1
size: -
DNA: TGTGCCAGCAGTTTATTAGCAGGGGTGAACACTGAAGCTTTCTTT
CDR3: CASSLLAGVNTEAFF

V: TRBV7-2
D: -
J: TRBJ2-5
size: -
DNA: TGTGCCAGCAGCCAGACTAGTCTGGAGACCCAGTACTTC
CDR3: CASSQTSLETQYF

V: TRBV27
D: -
J: TRBJ1-3
size: few
DNA: TGTGCCAGCAAGGGGTCGAGCTCTGGAAACACCATATATTTT
CDR3: CASKGSSSGNTIYF

V: TRBV6-2/TRBV6-3
D: -
J: TRBJ1-5
size: -
DNA: TGTGCCAGCAGTTGGGGGGGATTGGAGCCCCAGCATTTT
CDR3: CASSWGGLEPQHF

V: TRBV11-2
D: -
J: TRBJ2-7
size: -
DNA: TGTGCCAGCAGCACCCCAGGGGGCGGGAGCTACGAGCAGTACTTC
CDR3: CASSTPGGGSYEQYF

V: TRBV28
D: -
J: TRBJ2-3
size: -
DNA: TGTGCCACCACGGACTCGGGTGACCCCACAGATACGCAGTATTTT
CDR3: CATTDSGDPTDTQYF

V: TRBV5-4
D: TRBD1
J: TRBJ2-1
size: few
DNA: TGTGCCAGCAGCTTGGGCCAGGGGGCCCGCAATGAGCAGTTCTTC
CDR3: CASSLGQGARNEQFF

V: TRBV27
D: -
J: TRBJ1-5
size: once
DNA: TGTGCCAGCAGTTTAGATCCTACAGTTAGCAATCAGCCCCAGCATTTT
CDR3: CASSLDPTVSNQPQHF

V: TRBV18
D: TRBD1
J: TRBJ2-5
size: -
DNA: TGTGCCAGCTCAGCCGGGACAGGGGGATATGGGACCCAGTACTTC
CDR3: CASSAGTGGYGTQYF

V: TRBV29-1
D: -
J: TRBJ1-2
size: -
DNA: TGCAGCTATGAGGGCTACACCTTC
CDR3: CSYEGYTF